These 12 T cell receptor beta chains were all obtained from the same sample, sequenced in a study of cytomegalovirus exposure and HLA in healthy donors. Researchers ran the PCR with 60 Vbeta and 13 Jbeta primers. The method was immunoSEQ multiplex PCR; TCRdb's version includes in-frame clones alone and lacks a portion of them. The sample contains some 70,000 clones, approximately 60% of which appear only once. The source material was PBMCs. The receptors here all came from a woman aged 50 to 60 in good health and CMV-seronegative.

This clone was detected only a few times. V usage is TRBV5-1 and J usage is TRBJ2-5; 8 bases fit TRBD2. J lost 3 bases, V lost 0 bases, and 1 base had no gene match. CDR1 and CDR2 (germline): SGHRS, YFSETQ. CDR3 size: 14 residues. The CDR3 sequence is CASSLETSEETQYF. As DNA, the CDR3 is TGCGCCAGCAGCTTGGAGACTAGCGAAGAGACCCAGTACTTC.

V is TRBV5-1 and J is TRBJ2-5; 8 bases agree with TRBD1. The germline gives CDR1 SGHRS, CDR2 YFSETQ. The V gene end was trimmed by 2 bases and the J gene end by 1 base; junction bases not matched to a gene: 4. The CDR3 extends over 15 amino acids. CDR3: CASSFPTGGQETQYF. The CDR3 DNA reads TGCGCCAGCAGCTTTCCTACAGGGGGCCAAGAGACCCAGTACTTC. The whole variable domain, filled in from reference TRBV5-1 and TRBJ2-5, reads KAGVTQTPRYLIKTRGQQVTLSCSPISGHRSVSWYQQTPGQGLQFLFEYFSETQRNKGNFPGRFSGRQFSNSRSEMNVSTLELGDSALYLCASSFPTGGQETQYFGPGTRLLVL.

The chain recombines TRBV5-4 with TRBJ1-1, with D unresolved. The CDR3 consists of 14 residues. Deletions cut 1 base from V and 1 base from J, with 8 bases between. CDR1 and CDR2 (germline): SGHNT, YYREEE (reference sequence). This chain's CDR3 is CASSLYSPNTEAFF. DNA of the CDR3: TGTGCCAGCAGCTTGTACAGCCCGAACACTGAAGCTTTCTTT. Drawing the rest from reference TRBV5-4 and TRBJ1-1, the complete variable domain is ETGVTQSPTHLIKTRGQQVTLRCSSQSGHNTVSWYQQALGQGPQFIFQYYREEENGRGNFPPRFSGLQFPNYSSELNVNALELDDSALYLCASSLYSPNTEAFFGQGTRLTVV.

This chain joins TRBV7-8 and TRBJ1-1; 7 bases match TRBD1. CDR1 and CDR2 from the germline V gene are SGHVS and FQNEAQ. V shed 3 bases, J shed 0 bases, and the junction held 10 bases outside the gene matches. The CDR3 loop spans 17 amino acids. The CDR3 protein is CASSFPPGQMMNTEAFF. CDR3 nucleotides: TGTGCCAGCAGCTTTCCCCCGGGACAGATGATGAACACTGAAGCTTTCTTT.

V and J are TRBV29-1 and TRBJ2-5, with 7 bases fitting TRBD1. Looked up from germline, CDR1 is SQVTM and CDR2 is ANQGSEA. CDR3 size: 14 residues. V was pared by 1 base and J by 4 bases, with 6 bases of the junction left unmatched. DNA of the CDR3: TGCAGCGTTGAAGGGCGTAACAGGGGAGAGACCCAGTACTTC. Encoded protein: CSVEGRNRGETQYF. The whole variable domain, filled in from reference TRBV29-1 and TRBJ2-5, reads SAVISQKPSRDICQRGTSLTIQCQVDSQVTMMFWYRQQPGQSLTLIATANQGSEATYESGFVIDKFPISRPNLTFSTLTVSNMSPEDSSIYLCSVEGRNRGETQYFGPGTRLLVL.

The chain is built from TRBV28 and TRBJ1-2, with D tentatively TRBD1 (5 bases). Germline CDR1 and CDR2: MDHEN and SYDVKM. The V end lost 7 bases, the J end lost 3 bases, and 21 bases lay between the germline ends. CDR3 size: 16 residues. DNA for the CDR3: TGTGCCAGCACGGAGGGGCCGAGTGGACGGGACTATGGCTACACCTTC. Residues: CASTEGPSGRDYGYTF.

This clone was recorded a few times. The J gene is TRBJ2-5, the V gene TRBV28, with 11 bases that match TRBD2. Per germline, CDR1 MDHEN and CDR2 SYDVKM. CDR3 length: 18 residues. J lost 1 base, V lost 5 bases, and 12 bases had no gene match. The CDR3 is CASSPSPGLADIQETQYF. The CDR3 bases are TGTGCCAGCAGTCCCTCGCCGGGACTAGCGGATATCCAAGAGACCCAGTACTTC.

This chain connects TRBV19 to TRBJ1-1; perhaps TRBD1 as D (6 bases). Deletions cut 7 bases from V and 2 bases from J, with 14 bases between. The length of the CDR3 is 14 residues. The germline CDR1 and CDR2 sequences are LNHDA and SQIVND (reference sequence). CDR3 DNA: TGTGCCAGTAATACAGGGAGGGGAAACACTGAAGCTTTCTTT. Translated, it gives CASNTGRGNTEAFF.

This chain uses TRBV28 with TRBJ2-3, with D uncertain. Germline V CDR1 and CDR2: MDHEN, SYDVKM. V lost 3 bases, J lost 3 bases, and 16 bases lay in between. The CDR3 has 16 residues. In DNA form, the CDR3 reads TGTGCCAGCAGTTTCGTTAGATCGAAGAGGACAGATACGCAGTATTTT. Its translation is CASSFVRSKRTDTQYF. Supplemented by reference TRBV28 and TRBJ2-3, the full variable domain reads DVKVTQSSRYLVKRTGEKVFLECVQDMDHENMFWYRQDPGLGLRLIYFSYDVKMKEKGDIPEGYSVSREKKERFSLILESASTNQTSMYLCASSFVRSKRTDTQYFGPGTRLTVL.

The CDR3 sequence: CASSQGLAEANEQFF. DNA of the CDR3: TGTGCCAGCAGCCAGGGACTAGCGGAGGCGAATGAGCAGTTCTTC. The genes are TRBV7-9 and TRBJ2-1; 11 bases fit TRBD2. Germline-derived CDR1 and CDR2 are SEHNR and FQNEAQ (reference sequence). The CDR3 has 15 amino acids. V shed 5 bases and J 7 bases; nucleotides not matched to a gene: 7.

The chain is built from TRBV4-3 and TRBJ1-3; TRBD1 aligns across 9 bases. After removal of 4 bases from V and 4 bases from J, the junction contained 8 bases not matched to a gene. This CDR3 contains 16 residues. Germline CDR1 and CDR2: LGHNA and YSLEER. The CDR3 bases are TGCGCCAGCAGCCGGGAGGACAGGGGTGGCGGAAACACCATATATTTT. It codes for CASSREDRGGGNTIYF.

This clone was counted between two and nine times. The chain joins TRBV7-2 to TRBJ2-3; TRBD2 agrees at 12 bases. CDR3 length: 15 amino acids. V lost 2 bases to trimming and J lost 4 bases; unmatched junction nucleotides: 1. The germline gives CDR1 SGHTA, CDR2 FQGNSA. CDR3 nucleotide sequence: TGTGCCAGCAGCTTATCTAGCGGGAGGGCAGATACGCAGTATTTT. Protein: CASSLSSGRADTQYF.